The rows below give T cell receptor beta chains drawn from one sample of a study of cytomegalovirus exposure and HLA in healthy donors. TCRdb's table, derived via immunoSEQ multiplex PCR, lists solely in-frame clones and lacks some. This listing includes some 130,000 clones. Sequencing input: PBMCs. The receptors here all came from a man between 18 and 29 years old in good health and CMV-seronegative. Both conserved end residues are part of each CDR3. The order of the fields is J gene, V gene, D gene, CDR3 protein, CDR3 DNA. The D gene is left open where the match is weak.

>TRBJ2-7|TRBV7-9|.
CASSRPTSEQYF
TGTGCCAGCAGCCGCCCAACTAGCGAGCAGTACTTC
>TRBJ2-1|TRBV7-6|TRBD2
CASSFGLAGGNEQFF
TGTGCCAGCAGCTTTGGACTAGCCGGAGGTAATGAGCAGTTCTTC
>TRBJ2-7|TRBV6-6|.
CASRDYEQYF
TGTGCCAGCCGGGACTACGAGCAGTACTTC
>TRBJ1-2|TRBV18|.
CASSPGTQDGYTF
TGTGCCAGCTCACCTGGGACACAAGATGGCTACACCTTC
>TRBJ1-2|TRBV15|.
CATSRDQAGSGYTF
TGTGCCACCAGCAGAGATCAGGCGGGTAGCGGCTACACCTTC
>TRBJ2-1|TRBV4-3|TRBD2
CASSKIAGGPYNEQFF
TGCGCCAGCAGCAAGATAGCGGGGGGACCCTACAATGAGCAGTTCTTC
>TRBJ2-2|TRBV7-2|.
CASSLASSPSGGELFF
TGTGCCAGCAGCTTAGCATCCAGTCCCTCGGGCGGGGAGCTGTTTTTT
>TRBJ2-7|TRBV29-1|.
CSVEGDRSEQYF
TGCAGCGTTGAAGGAGATCGGAGCGAGCAGTACTTC
>TRBJ2-1|TRBV18|.
CASSPADNEQFF
TGTGCCAGCTCACCAGCAGACAATGAGCAGTTCTTC
>TRBJ2-7|TRBV15|TRBD2
CATSRVRTSGTYEQYF
TGTGCCACCAGCAGAGTAAGGACTAGCGGGACCTACGAGCAGTACTTC
>TRBJ1-1|TRBV25-1|.
CASSDRNTEAFF
TGTGCCAGCAGTGACAGGAACACTGAAGCTTTCTTT
>TRBJ1-1|TRBV25-1|TRBD1
CASTPGQKVAEAFF
TGTGCCAGCACCCCGGGACAGAAAGTCGCTGAAGCTTTCTTT
>TRBJ1-5|TRBV7-2|.
CASSPDIGNQPQHF
TGTGCCAGCAGCCCGGACATTGGCAATCAGCCCCAGCATTTT
>TRBJ2-7|TRBV4-3|TRBD1
CASSLAAGGTYEQYF
TGCGCCAGCAGCCTGGCGGCAGGGGGAACCTACGAGCAGTACTTC
>TRBJ1-1|TRBV28|.
CASSYRGFEAFF
TGTGCCAGCAGTTATCGGGGTTTTGAAGCTTTCTTT
>TRBJ1-2|TRBV30|.
CAWSVGGFSDYGYTF
TGTGCCTGGAGTGTAGGGGGTTTCTCGGACTATGGCTACACCTTC
>TRBJ2-1|TRBV27|.
CASSFGGNEQFF
TGTGCCAGCAGTTTCGGAGGAAATGAGCAGTTCTTC
>TRBJ2-7|TRBV10-3|TRBD1
CAITGRGQGNEQYF
TGTGCCATCACGGGCAGGGGGCAAGGTAACGAGCAGTACTTC
>TRBJ1-1|TRBV6-1|.
CASSEFVGLNTEAFF
TGTGCCAGCAGTGAATTTGTGGGCTTGAACACTGAAGCTTTCTTT
>TRBJ2-3|TRBV14|.
CASSQVHTTTDTQYF
TGTGCCAGCAGCCAAGTTCACACTACCACAGATACGCAGTATTTT
>TRBJ1-2|TRBV9|.
CASSPKGREVNYGYTF
TGTGCCAGCAGCCCCAAAGGGAGGGAGGTCAACTATGGCTACACCTTC
>TRBJ2-2|TRBV7-2|.
CASSSETASISGELFF
TGTGCCAGCAGCTCCGAGACAGCCTCTATCTCCGGGGAGCTGTTTTTT
>TRBJ1-1|TRBV6-5|.
CASSPGLAEAFF
TGTGCCAGCAGTCCCGGTTTGGCTGAAGCTTTCTTT
>TRBJ2-1|TRBV5-4|TRBD2
CASSPTSGGYINEQFF
TGTGCCAGCAGCCCGACTAGCGGGGGATATATCAATGAGCAGTTCTTC
>TRBJ2-6|TRBV5-1|.
CASSLGGLGANVLTF
TGCGCCAGCAGCTTGGGGGGCTTGGGGGCCAACGTCCTGACTTTC
>TRBJ1-1|TRBV10-3|TRBD1
CAISIQDRANTEAFF
TGTGCCATCAGCATCCAGGACAGGGCGAACACTGAAGCTTTCTTT
>TRBJ1-2|TRBV7-9|TRBD1
CASSRTGGNYGYTF
TGTGCCAGCAGCAGGACAGGGGGGAACTATGGCTACACCTTC
>TRBJ2-1|TRBV28|TRBD2
CASSRPLAGGGEQFF
TGTGCCAGCAGTAGGCCACTAGCGGGAGGGGGTGAGCAGTTCTTC
>TRBJ1-4|TRBV2|.
CASSERGVKLFF
TGTGCCAGCAGTGAACGGGGGGTAAAACTGTTTTTT
>TRBJ1-4|TRBV5-1|TRBD1
CASSDGQANEKLFF
TGCGCCAGCAGCGACGGACAGGCTAATGAAAAACTGTTTTTT
>TRBJ2-5|TRBV13|TRBD2
CASSPEGGSGTQYF
TGTGCCAGCAGTCCCGAGGGAGGGAGCGGGACCCAGTACTTC
>TRBJ1-2|TRBV6-5|.
CASRSTGLGYTF
TGTGCCAGCAGGAGCACAGGGCTCGGCTACACCTTC
>TRBJ2-6|TRBV7-3|.
CASSSSASGANVLTF
TGTGCCAGCAGCTCCAGTGCCTCTGGGGCCAACGTCCTGACTTTC
>TRBJ1-3|TRBV28|TRBD1
CASSLRQGHSGNTIYF
TGTGCCAGCAGTCTCAGACAGGGGCACTCTGGAAACACCATATATTTT
>TRBJ2-7|TRBV6-6|.
CAVSRGEAYEQYF
TGTGCCGTCTCCAGGGGTGAAGCCTACGAGCAGTACTTC
>TRBJ1-5|TRBV7-2|TRBD1
CASSLRQGRDQPQHF
TGTGCCAGCAGCTTACGACAGGGCAGGGATCAGCCCCAGCATTTT
>TRBJ2-1|TRBV7-3|TRBD2
CASSLRLAGHNEQFF
TGTGCCAGCAGCTTAAGACTAGCAGGGCACAATGAGCAGTTCTTC
>TRBJ1-1|TRBV4-3|.
CASSQGGGRVGRNTEAFF
TGCGCCAGCAGCCAAGGGGGGGGGAGAGTAGGAAGGAACACTGAAGCTTTCTTT
>TRBJ1-2|TRBV25-1|TRBD1
CASSGGQGVYGHTF
TGTGCCAGCAGTGGGGGACAGGGAGTTTATGGCCACACCTTC
>TRBJ2-7|TRBV4-1|TRBD1
CASSQRTGGFYEQYF
TGCGCCAGCAGCCAAAGGACAGGGGGCTTCTACGAGCAGTACTTC